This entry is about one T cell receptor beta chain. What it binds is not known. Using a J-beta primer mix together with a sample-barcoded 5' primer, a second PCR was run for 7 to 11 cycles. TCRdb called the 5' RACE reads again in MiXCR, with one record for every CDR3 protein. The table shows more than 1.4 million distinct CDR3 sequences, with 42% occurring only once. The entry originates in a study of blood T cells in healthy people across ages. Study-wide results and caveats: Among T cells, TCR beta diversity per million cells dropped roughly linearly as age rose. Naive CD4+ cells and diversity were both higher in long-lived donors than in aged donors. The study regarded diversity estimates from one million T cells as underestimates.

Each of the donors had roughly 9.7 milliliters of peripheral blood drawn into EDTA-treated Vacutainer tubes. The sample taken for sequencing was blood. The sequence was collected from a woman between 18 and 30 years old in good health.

The CDR3: CASSLATDLDTDTQYF. In nucleotides, the CDR3 is TGTGCCAGCAGCTTAGCAACGGATCTAGACACAGATACGCAGTATTTT. The chain is built from TRBV7-6 and TRBJ2-3; D remains unclear. The germline V gene has CDR1 SGHVS and CDR2 FNYEAQ. Trimming pared 0 bases from V and 2 bases from J, leaving 12 bases between. The CDR3 loop spans 16 amino acids.